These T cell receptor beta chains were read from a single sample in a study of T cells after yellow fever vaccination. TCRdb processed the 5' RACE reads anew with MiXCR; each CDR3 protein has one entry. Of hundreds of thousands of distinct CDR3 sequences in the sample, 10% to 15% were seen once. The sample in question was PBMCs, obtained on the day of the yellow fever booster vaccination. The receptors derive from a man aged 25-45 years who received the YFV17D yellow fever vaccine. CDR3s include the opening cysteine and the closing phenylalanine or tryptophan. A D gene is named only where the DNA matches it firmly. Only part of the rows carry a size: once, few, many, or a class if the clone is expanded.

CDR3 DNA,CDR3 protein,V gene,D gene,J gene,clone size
TGCGCCATCAGCTTGTCAGTAGGGGGAGAGACCCAGTACTTC,CAISLSVGGETQYF,TRBV5-1,NA,TRBJ2-5,NA
TGCAGTGCTAGGAGTAGCGGGGTGTACTACGAGCAGTACTTC,CSARSSGVYYEQYF,TRBV20-1,TRBD2,TRBJ2-7,few
TGCAGTGCACGTCCTAACCCCGAGTACGAGCAGTACTTC,CSARPNPEYEQYF,TRBV20-1,NA,TRBJ2-7,few
TGTGCCAGCAGTCCCAAGGGACAGACCTTCCCAACTAATGAAAAACTGTTTTTT,CASSPKGQTFPTNEKLFF,TRBV12-3/TRBV12-4,TRBD1,TRBJ1-4,NA
TGTGCCACCTGGACAGAAAGACAAGAGACCCAGTACTTC,CATWTERQETQYF,TRBV6-2/TRBV6-3,NA,TRBJ2-5,NA
TGTGCCAGCTCACCACCGGTAGCTACGCAGTATTTT,CASSPPVATQYF,TRBV18,NA,TRBJ2-3,NA
TGTGCCAGCAGTCTCGGGACAGGGGTCGCAGCTTTCTTT,CASSLGTGVAAFF,TRBV6-1,TRBD1,TRBJ1-1,NA
TGCAGTGCTACCGGGACTGGCGGGGGAGGATCCTACAATGAGCAGTTCTTC,CSATGTGGGGSYNEQFF,TRBV20-1,TRBD2,TRBJ2-1,NA
TGTGCCAGCAGTTACTCGGGGGTTGGTGGGGCCAACGTCCTGACTTTC,CASSYSGVGGANVLTF,TRBV6-5,NA,TRBJ2-6,few
TGTGCCAGCAGCTGGGGGGGCGCGCAGCAGCCCCAGCATTTT,CASSWGGAQQPQHF,TRBV7-9,NA,TRBJ1-5,many
TGTGCCAGCACCGATCGGTACTCTGGAAACACCATATATTTT,CASTDRYSGNTIYF,TRBV28,NA,TRBJ1-3,few
TGCAGTGCTCTGGGACTAGCGGACTCCTACGAGCAGTACTTC,CSALGLADSYEQYF,TRBV20-1,TRBD2,TRBJ2-7,NA
TGCGCCAGCAGCCAAGGAGCGGGAGTTCCAGATACGCAGTATTTT,CASSQGAGVPDTQYF,TRBV4-1,TRBD2,TRBJ2-3,NA